A single sample gave rise to the 31 T cell receptor beta chains below, sequenced in a study of CD8 T cells in Susac syndrome. Random hexamers were used to reverse transcribe about 0.5 to 1 ug of RNA. TCRdb reanalysed the immunoSEQ multiplex PCR reads using MiXCR and keeps one entry per CDR3 protein. Seen here are about 110,000 distinct CDR3 sequences, around 94% observed once, and the top ten hold about 0.42%. Sequencing input: CD8+ T cells from PBMCs. All receptors come from a human donor with Susac syndrome.

The chain recombines TRBV14 with TRBJ2-5; TRBD2 matches at 9 bases. The V segment lost 4 bases and the J segment 3 bases; nucleotides outside the gene matches: 6. This CDR3 is 15 amino acids long. Germline V gene sequence: CDR1 SGHDN, CDR2 FVKESK. The CDR3 reads CASSPSGGSEETQYF. The CDR3 bases are TGTGCCAGCAGCCCAAGCGGGGGGAGCGAAGAGACCCAGTACTTC.

This rearrangement joins TRBV29-1 to TRBJ1-1, with D possibly being TRBD1 (5 bases). Trimming removed 0 bases from V and 4 bases from J, with 12 bases in between. This CDR3 contains 14 residues. CDR1 is SQVTM, CDR2 ANQGSEA, per germline. CDR3 coding DNA: TGCAGCGTTGAAGATCCGGCGGGGCTCACTGAAGCTTTCTTT. It specifies CSVEDPAGLTEAFF. Together with reference TRBV29-1 and TRBJ1-1, the CDR3 gives the full variable domain: SAVISQKPSRDICQRGTSLTIQCQVDSQVTMMFWYRQQPGQSLTLIATANQGSEATYESGFVIDKFPISRPNLTFSTLTVSNMSPEDSSIYLCSVEDPAGLTEAFFGQGTRLTVV.

In this sample, this clonotype turned up a few times. V is TRBV6-5 and J is TRBJ2-6; D is ambiguous. Germline V lookup: CDR1 MNHEY, CDR2 SVGAGI. Between the trimmed V and J ends, which lost 5 bases and 1 base, there was a span of 6 bases. The CDR3 runs 14 residues. The CDR3 region is CASSPVSGANVLTF. CDR3 DNA sequence: TGTGCCAGCAGTCCAGTTTCTGGGGCCAACGTCCTGACTTTC.

V usage is TRBV5-4 and J usage is TRBJ1-2, with TRBD1 matching over 9 bases. Looked up from germline, CDR1 is SGHNT and CDR2 is YYREEE (reference sequence). The CDR3 runs to 16 residues. V lost 3 bases and J lost 8; bases outside the gene matches: 14. In DNA form, the CDR3 reads TGTGCCAGCAGCTCACTGGGGGCTACAGGGGGCGAAGGCTACACCTTC. Protein: CASSSLGATGGEGYTF.

The V call is TRBV12-3 or TRBV12-4, the J call TRBJ2-3, with 7 bases that match TRBD2. The CDR3 sequence is 12 residues long. With 5 bases clipped from V and 5 bases from J, the junction kept 1 base outside the gene matches. The CDR3 here is CASSPSGDTQYF. In DNA form, the CDR3 reads TGTGCCAGCAGTCCTAGCGGAGATACGCAGTATTTT.

The V call is TRBV7-9, the J call TRBJ2-5, with D perhaps matching TRBD1 or TRBD2 (5 bases each). CDR1 SEHNR and CDR2 FQNEAQ come from the germline V gene (reference sequence). Trimming removed 5 bases at V and 4 bases at J, with 14 bases between. This CDR3 spans 14 amino acids. CDR3 protein: CASSQGRYIETQYF. In DNA, the CDR3 is TGTGCCAGCAGCCAGGGACGGTACATAGAGACCCAGTACTTC.

The rearrangement links TRBV7-9 to TRBJ2-5; D remains unclear. V was pared by 0 bases and J by 3 bases, with 8 bases between. Per germline, CDR1 SEHNR and CDR2 FQNEAQ (reference sequence). The CDR3 runs to 14 residues. CDR3 loop: CASSLARSEETQYF. The CDR3 region has the DNA TGTGCCAGCAGCTTAGCTCGGTCCGAAGAGACCCAGTACTTC.

This clonotype was counted a single time. The chain combines TRBV15 with TRBJ2-3, with D possibly being TRBD2 (6 bases). The length of the CDR3 is 14 residues. V dropped 3 bases and J dropped 3 bases, with 10 bases sitting between them. Per germline, CDR1 LNHNV and CDR2 YYDKDF (reference sequence). In DNA, the CDR3 is TGTGCCACCAGCAGGGAGGGGCGTACAGATACGCAGTATTTT. As protein: CATSREGRTDTQYF.

This clonotype came up once. This chain links TRBV12-3 or TRBV12-4 with TRBJ2-7, with D uncertain. The CDR3 totals 13 residues. The V gene lost 3 bases and the J gene lost 5 bases, with 11 bases spanning the gap. For the CDR3, the DNA is TGTGCCAGCAGTTTTGGACCTGTGGACGAGCAGTACTTC. This gives the protein CASSFGPVDEQYF.

The chain recombines TRBV27 with TRBJ1-6; a possible D gene is TRBD1 (5 bases). The V and J ends lost 5 bases and 14 bases respectively, with 16 bases between them. CDR1 is MNHEY and CDR2 is SMNVEV in the germline V gene (reference sequence). The CDR3 is 13 residues long. The CDR3 reads CASSRMGSDTLHF. DNA for the CDR3: TGTGCCAGCAGTCGGATGGGGTCGGACACCCTCCACTTT.

This chain joins TRBV13 and TRBJ2-1; the D is unclear. This CDR3 spans 13 amino acids. V was shortened by 4 bases and J by 5 bases, with 9 bases between the two germline ends. Germline-derived CDR1 and CDR2 are PRHDT and FYEKMQ (reference sequence). CDR3 protein: CASSSGRNNEQFF. The CDR3 DNA reads TGTGCCAGCAGCTCCGGACGGAACAATGAGCAGTTCTTC.

CDR3 residues: CASSPPGTGSYEQYF. The DNA of the CDR3 is TGTGCCAGCAGTCCCCCCGGGACAGGGTCCTACGAGCAGTACTTC. The chain has TRBV9 and TRBJ2-7; 9 bases fit TRBD1. CDR3 size: 15 residues. The germline V gene encodes CDR1 SGDLS and CDR2 YYNGEE. Trimming removed 5 bases from V and 1 base from J; junction bases left unmatched: 7. The full variable domain, completed using reference TRBV9 and TRBJ2-7, is DSGVTQTPKHLITATGQRVTLRCSPRSGDLSVYWYQQSLDQGLQFLIQYYNGEERAKGNILERFSAQQFPDLHSELNLSSLELGDSALYFCASSPPGTGSYEQYFGPGTRLTVT.

The V gene is TRBV20-1, the J gene TRBJ2-1; the D gene is possibly TRBD1 (6 bases). CDR1 is DFQATT, CDR2 SNEGSKA, per germline (reference sequence). This CDR3 region has 12 residues. Trimming took 5 bases from V and 8 from J, leaving 13 bases between them. DNA of the CDR3: TGCAGTGCTCTTACAGGGTATCATGAGCAGTTCTTC. Protein: CSALTGYHEQFF.

This sequence joins TRBV12-3 or TRBV12-4 and TRBJ2-7, with D possibly being TRBD1 or TRBD2 (5 bases each). CDR3 length equals 14 residues. Deletions cut 3 bases from V and 4 bases from J, with 13 bases between. The CDR3 DNA reads TGTGCCAGCAGTTTCCCCGGGGACCCTTACGAGCAGTACTTC. This translates into CASSFPGDPYEQYF.

This chain links TRBV15 with TRBJ2-7; tentative D call: TRBD2 (5 bases). V gave up 1 base and J gave up 7 bases, with 14 bases separating them. The CDR3 covers 14 residues. Germline loops: CDR1 LNHNV, CDR2 YYDKDF (reference sequence). The CDR3 is CATSRVRRSGEQYF. The DNA for the CDR3 is TGTGCCACCAGCAGAGTGAGAAGGTCGGGGGAGCAGTACTTC.

The V gene is TRBV6-2 or TRBV6-3, the J gene TRBJ1-1; D call uncertain. The V end lost 7 bases, the J end lost 0 bases, and 12 bases lay between the germline ends. Germline values: CDR1 MNHEY, CDR2 SVGEGT. CDR3 length: 14 amino acids. The CDR3, as DNA: TGTGCCAGCACCTCGACACTTCTGAACACTGAAGCTTTCTTT. Translated, it gives CASTSTLLNTEAFF.

This clonotype was seen once. The chain employs TRBV11-2 and TRBJ2-7, with D unclear. Trimming took off 5 bases at V and 2 bases at J, with 13 bases between the two ends. The CDR3 contains 14 residues. Germline lookup yields CDR1 SGHAT and CDR2 FQNNGV. The CDR3 DNA reads as TGTGCCAGCAGCCCCCGGGCCGCAGCCTACGAGCAGTACTTC. Its protein product is CASSPRAAAYEQYF.

J is TRBJ1-1 and V is TRBV20-1; D is unclear. The V gene lost 0 bases and the J gene lost 3 bases, with 11 bases spanning the gap. Germline-derived CDR1 and CDR2 are DFQATT and SNEGSKA (reference sequence). The CDR3 is 14 residues long. This chain's CDR3 is CSARERGLDTEAFF. The CDR3 DNA reads TGCAGTGCTAGAGAGCGAGGGCTAGACACTGAAGCTTTCTTT.

The chain carries TRBV29-1 and TRBJ2-3, with TRBD1 matching 10 bases. Germline lookup yields CDR1 SQVTM and CDR2 ANQGSEA. V lost 4 bases to trimming and J lost 6 bases; unmatched junction nucleotides: 16. This CDR3 is 17 amino acids long. CDR3: CSVVGGQGIGRVDTQYF. Written as DNA, the CDR3 is TGCAGCGTTGTGGGGGGACAGGGGATAGGCCGGGTGGATACGCAGTATTTT.

V gene TRBV6-5 combines with J gene TRBJ2-3; unclear D gene. With 0 bases removed from V and 2 bases from J, the gap between germline ends came to 3 bases. Germline V gives CDR1 MNHEY, CDR2 SVGAGI. This CDR3 comprises 13 residues. CDR3 sequence: CASSYSNTDTQYF. DNA of the CDR3: TGTGCCAGCAGTTACTCGAACACAGATACGCAGTATTTT.

CDR3 in amino acids: CASSLEAARSYEQYF. Written as DNA, the CDR3 is TGTGCCAGCAGCTTAGAGGCGGCCAGATCCTACGAGCAGTACTTC. The chain combines TRBV7-6 with TRBJ2-7; D remains unclear. Germline CDR1 reads SGHVS; CDR2 reads FNYEAQ. V was clipped by 1 base and J by 1 base, with 11 bases between them. This CDR3 region has 15 residues.

The V gene is TRBV25-1, the J gene TRBJ1-2; a possible D gene is TRBD1 (5 bases). This CDR3 is built from 15 residues. In germline, CDR1 is MGHDK, CDR2 SYGVNS. V lost 0 bases, J lost 4 bases, and 12 bases lay in between. CDR3 nucleotide sequence: TGTGCCAGCAGTGAATATGCGGGGCAGATCTATGGCTACACCTTC. Translated, it gives CASSEYAGQIYGYTF.

The rearrangement joins TRBV9 to TRBJ2-5, with 11 bases aligning to TRBD2. Losses at the gene ends were 0 bases for V and 1 base for J; bases not matched to a gene: 2. The CDR3 loop spans 16 amino acids. The germline gives CDR1 SGDLS, CDR2 YYNGEE. The CDR3 nucleotides read TGTGCCAGCAGCGTAGAGGGACTAGCGGCCCAAGAGACCCAGTACTTC. It yields the protein CASSVEGLAAQETQYF.

The chain carries TRBV9 and TRBJ2-5; no firm D call. The ends were cut back, 0 bases at V and 4 bases at J, with 10 bases in the middle. This CDR3 has 14 residues. Germline loops: CDR1 SGDLS, CDR2 YYNGEE. The CDR3 here is CASSVVPGSETQYF. DNA for the CDR3: TGTGCCAGCAGCGTAGTTCCCGGTTCAGAGACCCAGTACTTC.

CDR3 sequence: CASSGTSGGAYRNPDTQYF. The CDR3 bases are TGTGCCAGCAGCGGGACTAGCGGGGGGGCATATCGAAACCCAGATACGCAGTATTTT. The chain couples TRBV9 to TRBJ2-3; TRBD2 matches at 15 bases. Trimming took 3 bases from V and 4 from J; bases not matched to a gene: 12. Per germline, CDR1 SGDLS and CDR2 YYNGEE. This CDR3 comprises 19 residues.

The chain couples TRBV11-2 to TRBJ2-7; TRBD1 is a possible D gene (7 bases). The V and J ends lost 0 bases and 6 bases respectively, with 15 bases between them. Germline-derived CDR1 and CDR2 are SGHAT and FQNNGV. The CDR3 is 15 residues long. The CDR3 coding sequence is TGTGCCAGCAGCTTAGAAAGTCAGGGGGGCGTCGAGCAGTACTTC. It codes for CASSLESQGGVEQYF.

This clonotype was recorded only once. This chain links TRBV7-9 with TRBJ2-1; D unclear. V dropped 7 bases and J dropped 0 bases, with 7 bases sitting between them. Germline loops: CDR1 SEHNR, CDR2 FQNEAQ (reference sequence). The CDR3 runs 13 residues. CDR3 in amino acids: CASTHPSYNEQFF. DNA of the CDR3: TGTGCCAGCACCCATCCCTCCTACAATGAGCAGTTCTTC.

This rearrangement joins TRBV29-1 to TRBJ2-2, with D maybe TRBD1 (8 bases). Trimming removed 0 bases at V and 7 bases at J, with 18 bases between. The germline CDR1 and CDR2 sequences are SQVTM and ANQGSEA. The CDR3 contains 16 residues. The CDR3 here is CSVEDLLDREGGELFF. In DNA form, the CDR3 reads TGCAGCGTTGAAGATCTTTTGGACAGGGAGGGCGGGGAGCTGTTTTTT.

The genes are TRBV2 and TRBJ2-1, with D perhaps TRBD1 (6 bases). The germline V and J ends were trimmed by 8 bases and 3 bases, with 14 bases remaining between them. This CDR3 comprises 14 residues. In germline, CDR1 is SNHLY, CDR2 FYNNEI. CDR3 residues: CASRPEGVYNEQFF. The DNA of the CDR3 is TGTGCCAGCCGACCCGAGGGGGTCTACAATGAGCAGTTCTTC.

The genes are TRBV21-1 and TRBJ1-1. TRBV21-1 is recorded as a pseudogene. The CDR3 is 13 amino acids. The CDR3 DNA is TGTGCCCCCAGGCGGGGAGAGAGGACTGAAGCTTTCTTT. This encodes CAPRRGERTEAFF.

The chain combines TRBV9 with TRBJ1-2, with D perhaps matching TRBD1 (5 bases). The CDR3 loop spans 14 amino acids. Looked up from germline, CDR1 is SGDLS and CDR2 is YYNGEE. Deletions cut 4 bases from V and 1 base from J, with 11 bases between. The CDR3 here is CASSPPRVNYGYTF. The CDR3, as DNA: TGTGCCAGCAGCCCACCCAGGGTTAACTATGGCTACACCTTC. Combining the CDR3 with reference TRBV9 and TRBJ1-2 gives the whole variable domain DSGVTQTPKHLITATGQRVTLRCSPRSGDLSVYWYQQSLDQGLQFLIQYYNGEERAKGNILERFSAQQFPDLHSELNLSSLELGDSALYFCASSPPRVNYGYTFGSGTRLTVV.